This T cell receptor (beta chain) originates from a study of PD-L1 blockade in urothelial cancer. Background on the study: Intravenous atezolizumab, 1,200 mg every 3 weeks, was begun by patients in the mid-2010s. Study-wide findings and caveats: Better progression-free and overall survival followed lower pretreatment blood clonality.

The CDR3 contains 18 residues. V shed 2 bases and J 6 bases; nucleotides not matched to a gene: 8. The germline V gene encodes CDR1 MDHEN and CDR2 SYDVKM. Patients suffered from locally advanced or metastatic urothelial carcinoma. Clones were read by immunoSEQ multiplex PCR, and TCRdb kept only the in-frame ones, dropping some. This table holds roughly 100,000 clones, approximately 85% found once. Concerning this clone: As yet, its antigen is unknown.

The clonotype comes from a man aged 50 to 59 with urothelial cancer. This sequence joins TRBV28 and TRBJ2-2, with 14 bases lining up with TRBD2. The sequenced sample was PBMCs, obtained around atezolizumab (anti-PD-L1) treatment. The CDR3 sequence: CASSLKPGLAGDPGELFF. CDR3 DNA sequence: TGTGCCAGCAGTTTAAAACCGGGACTAGCGGGAGATCCCGGGGAGCTGTTTTTT.